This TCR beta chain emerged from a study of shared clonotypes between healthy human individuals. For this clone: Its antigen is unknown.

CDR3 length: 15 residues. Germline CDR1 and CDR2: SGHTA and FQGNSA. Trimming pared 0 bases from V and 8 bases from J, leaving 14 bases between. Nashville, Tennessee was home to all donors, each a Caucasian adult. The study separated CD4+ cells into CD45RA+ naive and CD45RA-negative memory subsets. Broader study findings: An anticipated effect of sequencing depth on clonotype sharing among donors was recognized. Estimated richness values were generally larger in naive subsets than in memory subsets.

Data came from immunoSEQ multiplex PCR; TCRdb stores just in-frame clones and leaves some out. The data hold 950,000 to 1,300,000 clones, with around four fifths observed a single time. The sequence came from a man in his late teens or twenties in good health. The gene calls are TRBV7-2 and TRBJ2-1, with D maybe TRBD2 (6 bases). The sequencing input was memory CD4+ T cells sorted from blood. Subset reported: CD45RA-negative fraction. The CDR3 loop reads CASSLAGGWADEQFF. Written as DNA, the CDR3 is TGTGCCAGCAGCTTAGCGGGAGGTTGGGCGGATGAGCAGTTCTTC. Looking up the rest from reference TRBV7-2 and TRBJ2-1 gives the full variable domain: GAGVSQSPSNKVTEKGKDVELRCDPISGHTALYWYRQSLGQGLEFLIYFQGNSAPDKSGLPSDRFSAERTGGSVSTLTIQRTQQEDSAVYLCASSLAGGWADEQFFGPGTRLTVL.